Sequencing of this T cell receptor beta chain was carried out in a study of blood T cell repertoires in COVID-19. Whole-study context: Sites across the United States, Italy and Spain contributed samples from acute and convalescent COVID-19.

Generated by immunoSEQ multiplex PCR, the TCRdb table keeps only in-frame clones and is missing some. The table shows about 55,000 clones, with more than 70% occurring only once. Germline assignment: CDR1 MNHNY and CDR2 SVGAGI (reference sequence). This CDR3 spans 14 amino acids. Trimming took 6 bases from V and 1 from J, leaving 12 bases between them. The sequence was obtained from a man aged 55 to 70 with active COVID-19. The rearrangement joins TRBV6-6 to TRBJ1-1, with D perhaps matching TRBD1 (5 bases). Sequencing was carried out using peripheral blood. CDR3: CASRGQGKNTEAFF. CDR3 nucleotides: TGTGCCAGCAGAGGTCAGGGAAAGAACACTGAAGCTTTCTTT.